This TCR beta chain was observed in a study of cytomegalovirus exposure and HLA in healthy donors. The PCR contained 60 Vbeta and 13 Jbeta primers. Measured with immunoSEQ multiplex PCR; TCRdb has only the in-frame clones, and not every one. The sample records more than 55,000 clones, under 85% being singletons. Trimming shortened V by 0 bases and J by 0 bases, and 6 bases separated the two germline ends. The CDR3 extends over 14 amino acids. Germline CDR1 reads SGHRS; CDR2 reads YFSETQ. A remark on this clone: This same CDR3 is encoded by further DNA sequences in the sample.

Input material: PBMCs. The rearrangement joins TRBV5-1 to TRBJ1-2; maybe TRBD1 (5 bases). This clonotype was sampled from a woman aged 55-75 years in good health and CMV-seropositive. CDR3: CASSLGGTNYGYTF. CDR3 DNA sequence: TGCGCCAGCAGCTTGGGGGGCACTAACTATGGCTACACCTTC.